This record covers a single TCR beta chain. The antigen is undetermined. V shed 0 bases and J shed 1 base, with 6 bases lying between them. This CDR3 region has 15 residues. Germline V lookup: CDR1 SGHTA, CDR2 FQGTGA. Here immunoSEQ multiplex PCR was the method, and the copy in TCRdb shows in-frame clones only, minus some. The sample includes about 59,000 clones, roughly 90% seen only once; the top ten take about 20%. The data originate from a study of T cells in localized non-small cell lung cancer. General study results and limits: T cell clonality was highest in uninvolved adjacent lung, above tumor. Without multi-region sequencing, intratumor heterogeneity could not be excluded.

The sequencing here drew on peripheral blood, taken before any cancer treatment. V and J are TRBV7-3 and TRBJ2-2, with D unclear. The clonotype originates from a man aged 35 to 70 with stage I squamous cell lung carcinoma. This CDR3 is CASSLTNRNTGELFF. For the CDR3, the DNA is TGTGCCAGCAGCTTAACGAACAGGAACACCGGGGAGCTGTTTTTT.